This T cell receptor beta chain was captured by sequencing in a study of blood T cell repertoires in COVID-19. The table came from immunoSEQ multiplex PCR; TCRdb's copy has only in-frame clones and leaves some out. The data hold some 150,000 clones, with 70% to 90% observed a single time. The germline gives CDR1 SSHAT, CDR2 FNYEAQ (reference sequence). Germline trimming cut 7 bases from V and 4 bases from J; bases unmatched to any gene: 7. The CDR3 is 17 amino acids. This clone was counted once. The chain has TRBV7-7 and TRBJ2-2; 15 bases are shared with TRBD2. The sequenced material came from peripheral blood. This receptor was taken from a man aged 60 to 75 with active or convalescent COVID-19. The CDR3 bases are TGTGCCAGCACCCCGGGACTAGCGGGAGGAGGCACCGGGGAGCTGTTTTTT. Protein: CASTPGLAGGGTGELFF. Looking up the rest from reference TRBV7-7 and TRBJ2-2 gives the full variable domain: GAGVSQSPRYKVTKRGQDVTLRCDPISSHATLYWYQQALGQGPEFLTYFNYEAQPDKSGLPSDRFSAERPEGSISTLTIQRTEQRDSAMYRCASTPGLAGGGTGELFFGEGSRLTVL.